This T cell receptor (beta chain) was obtained from a study of blood T cells in healthy people across ages. A second PCR, run for about 7 to 11 cycles, used a sample-barcoded 5' primer plus a J-beta primer mix. TCRdb passed the 5' RACE reads through MiXCR, listing each CDR3 protein once. The sample contains 1.6 million or so distinct CDR3 sequences, around 36% of which appear only once. Healthy Caucasian individuals from Russia aged about 6 to 90 served as donors. The CDR3 runs to 16 residues. Germline CDR1 and CDR2: KGHSH and LQKENI. Losses at the gene ends were 4 bases for V and 5 bases for J; bases not matched to a gene: 9.

This receptor was taken from a woman between 25 and 40 years old in good health. The source material was blood. This chain uses TRBV18 with TRBJ2-4; 9 bases are shared with TRBD1. The CDR3, as DNA: TGTGCCAGCTCACGTTTCGGGACAGGGTATGAAAACATTCAGTACTTC. This translates into CASSRFGTGYENIQYF.